Below are 21 T cell receptor beta chains sequenced from a single sample in a study of blood T cell repertoires in COVID-19. Method: immunoSEQ multiplex PCR; TCRdb's copy keeps in-frame clones and lacks some. The table has about 350,000 clones, approximately 89% seen once; the top ten hold around 3.5%. The sample was peripheral blood. These receptors were taken from a woman in her late teens or twenties who had recovered from COVID-19.

The rearrangement links TRBV10-3 to TRBJ2-1; D may be TRBD2 (5 bases). The germline V and J ends were trimmed by 6 bases and 4 bases, with 13 bases remaining between them. Germline V CDR1 and CDR2: ENHRY, SYGVKD. This CDR3 region has 14 residues. Written as DNA, the CDR3 is TGTGCCATCAGAGGTGAGGGCCTGTACAATGAGCAGTTCTTC. It translates to CAIRGEGLYNEQFF.

The chain links TRBV27 to TRBJ1-5; 8 bases are shared with TRBD1. Germline CDR1 MNHEY, CDR2 SMNVEV (reference sequence). This CDR3 is 15 amino acids long. Losses at the gene ends were 6 bases for V and 1 base for J; bases not matched to a gene: 5. The CDR3 DNA reads TGTGCCAGCAGGCGGACAGGGCTAAGCAATCAGCCCCAGCATTTT. This gives the protein CASRRTGLSNQPQHF.

The chain is built from TRBV19 and TRBJ1-2, with 8 bases matching TRBD1. Germline CDR1 LNHDA, CDR2 SQIVND (reference sequence). The CDR3 is made up of 15 amino acids. V shed 1 base and J 4 bases; nucleotides not matched to a gene: 5. In nucleotides, the CDR3 is TGTGCCAGTAGTATAGTTAAGGGGACAGGCTATGGCTACACCTTC. This translates into CASSIVKGTGYGYTF.

The chain uses TRBV28 and TRBJ1-3; D may be TRBD1 (6 bases). There are 16 residues in the CDR3. Germline-derived CDR1 and CDR2 are MDHEN and SYDVKM. V was trimmed by 5 bases and J by 0 bases, leaving 14 bases between them. The CDR3 DNA reads as TGTGCCAGCAGTGGTCGGGACACCCTCTCTGGAAACACCATATATTTT. This gives the protein CASSGRDTLSGNTIYF.

The CDR3 protein is CASSLDRDPYGYTF. The CDR3 bases are TGTGCCAGCAGCTTGGATCGAGATCCCTATGGCTACACCTTC. The chain combines TRBV5-6 with TRBJ1-2, with D unresolved. Between the trimmed V and J ends, which lost 0 bases and 4 bases, there was a span of 10 bases. The CDR3 has 14 amino acids. Germline CDR1 and CDR2: SGHDT and YYEEEE.

The J gene is TRBJ2-1, the V gene TRBV5-1; TRBD2 matches 7 bases. Germline V gives CDR1 SGHRS, CDR2 YFSETQ. The CDR3 has 15 amino acids. V was pared by 1 base and J by 3 bases, with 4 bases of the junction left unmatched. CDR3 region: CASSLTSASYNEQFF. CDR3 sequence (DNA): TGCGCCAGCAGCTTGACTAGCGCCAGCTACAATGAGCAGTTCTTC.

This clone is a singleton in its sample. This rearrangement joins TRBV15 to TRBJ2-1, with D tentatively TRBD2 (5 bases). V lost 1 base and J lost 0, with 13 bases in between. Germline loops: CDR1 LNHNV, CDR2 YYDKDF (reference sequence). The CDR3 is 17 residues long. This CDR3 reads CATSRALSGSSYNEQFF. In nucleotides, the CDR3 is TGTGCCACCAGCAGAGCCTTGAGCGGTAGCTCCTACAATGAGCAGTTCTTC.

In this sample, this clone turned up a few times. This chain joins TRBV24-1 and TRBJ1-5; the D gene is possibly TRBD1 (5 bases). V lost 6 bases, J lost 3 bases, and 11 bases lay in between. CDR3 length: 14 residues. CDR1 is KGHDR and CDR2 is SFDVKD in the germline V gene. CDR3 loop: CATSIGVDNQPQHF. CDR3 bases: TGTGCCACCAGTATAGGGGTAGACAATCAGCCCCAGCATTTT.

The J gene is TRBJ1-1, the V gene TRBV15; TRBD1 is a possible D gene (6 bases). Trimming stripped 0 bases from V and 4 bases from J, with 9 bases between. Germline lookup yields CDR1 LNHNV and CDR2 YYDKDF (reference sequence). The CDR3 is 14 residues long. As DNA, the CDR3 is TGTGCCACCAGCAGAGAGCAGGGGCCCACTGAAGCTTTCTTT. This codes for CATSREQGPTEAFF.

The chain combines TRBV4-1 with TRBJ1-1; D is possibly TRBD1 (6 bases). V lost 4 bases and J 4 bases, leaving 13 bases between the germline ends. This CDR3 comprises 14 residues. The germline V gene has CDR1 MGHRA and CDR2 YSYEKL. CDR3: CASSPEGGATEAFF. Written as DNA, the CDR3 is TGCGCCAGCAGCCCCGAAGGGGGGGCCACTGAAGCTTTCTTT.

The genes are TRBV7-8 and TRBJ1-3; 8 bases fit TRBD1. Germline V gene data show CDR1 as SGHVS and CDR2 as FQNEAQ. The CDR3 has 13 residues. V trimming: 5 bases; J trimming: 8 bases; junction bases outside the gene matches: 5. The CDR3 region has the DNA TGTGCCAGCAGCCACAGGGGGTCGGACACCATATATTTT. This translates into CASSHRGSDTIYF. Combining the CDR3 with reference TRBV7-8 and TRBJ1-3 gives the whole variable domain GAGVSQSPRYKVAKRGQDVALRCDPISGHVSLFWYQQALGQGPEFLTYFQNEAQLDKSGLPSDRFFAERPEGSVSTLKIQRTQQEDSAVYLCASSHRGSDTIYFGEGSWLTVV.

The chain is built from TRBV11-3 and TRBJ2-1, with 7 bases lining up with TRBD1. J lost 3 bases, V lost 1 base, and 9 bases had no gene match. Germline loops: CDR1 SGHNT, CDR2 YENEEA. The CDR3 has 17 amino acids. DNA of the CDR3: TGTGCCAGCAGCTTAGTTTGGGGACAGCACTACTACAATGAGCAGTTCTTC. This codes for CASSLVWGQHYYNEQFF.

The J gene is TRBJ2-7, the V gene TRBV6-5, with a tentative D call TRBD2 (6 bases). The CDR3 extends over 13 amino acids. CDR1 is MNHEY and CDR2 is SVGAGI in the germline V gene. Trimming removed 7 bases at V and 2 bases at J, with 12 bases between. CDR3 sequence (DNA): TGTGCCAGCAAGGAGGGGTTAGCCTACGAGCAGTACGTC. It specifies CASKEGLAYEQYV.

The table lists this clone with a count of one. The chain links TRBV15 to TRBJ1-2; TRBD1 might be the D (5 bases). This CDR3 comprises 13 residues. V was clipped by 0 bases and J by 4 bases, with 6 bases between them. CDR1 LNHNV and CDR2 YYDKDF come from the germline V gene (reference sequence). As DNA, the CDR3 is TGTGCCACCAGCAGAGATCAGGGCTATGGCTACACCTTC. This gives the protein CATSRDQGYGYTF.

The genes are TRBV7-6 and TRBJ1-3; D unclear. Germline CDR1 SGHVS, CDR2 FNYEAQ. The CDR3 is 16 amino acids. V was shortened by 1 base and J by 0 bases, with 10 bases between the two germline ends. CDR3 nucleotides: TGTGCCAGCAGCTTAGATTCCCCGGGCTCTGGAAACACCATATATTTT. Protein: CASSLDSPGSGNTIYF.

This clone has only one observation. This chain connects TRBV6-5 to TRBJ1-5, with 8 bases that match TRBD1. V lost 6 bases to trimming and J lost 11 bases; unmatched junction nucleotides: 9. Germline V CDR1 and CDR2: MNHEY, SVGAGI. This CDR3 spans 13 amino acids. The CDR3 DNA reads as TGTGCCAGCAGGGACAGGGACTTTATGGCCCAGCATTTT. Encoded protein: CASRDRDFMAQHF.

The chain joins TRBV11-2 to TRBJ1-3, with D unresolved. Germline-derived CDR1 and CDR2 are SGHAT and FQNNGV. The CDR3 totals 16 residues. V was clipped by 5 bases and J by 4 bases, with 18 bases between them. The CDR3 sequence: CASSERGYFRGNTIYF. The CDR3 DNA follows: TGTGCCAGCAGCGAGCGCGGGTATTTTCGGGGAAACACCATATATTTT.

The chain recombines TRBV4-1 with TRBJ2-3; tentatively, D is TRBD2 (5 bases). This CDR3 is 16 amino acids long. CDR1 and CDR2 (germline): MGHRA, YSYEKL. V lost 0 bases and J 8 bases, leaving 18 bases between the germline ends. CDR3 region: CASSQELLSSLGTQYF. Written as DNA, the CDR3 is TGCGCCAGCAGCCAAGAACTCCTCTCTAGCCTTGGTACGCAGTATTTT.

This sequence joins TRBV24-1 and TRBJ1-5; D remains ambiguous. The CDR3 is 14 residues long. Trimming shortened V by 9 bases and J by 1 base, and 12 bases separated the two germline ends. Germline-derived CDR1 and CDR2 are KGHDR and SFDVKD. The CDR3: CATAGLGSNQPQHF. In nucleotides, the CDR3 is TGTGCCACCGCGGGCCTGGGGAGCAATCAGCCCCAGCATTTT.

The chain carries TRBV4-1 and TRBJ1-4, with D tentatively TRBD1 (5 bases). CDR1 is MGHRA and CDR2 is YSYEKL in the germline V gene. V was cut by 2 bases and J by 4 bases, with 20 bases left in between. This CDR3 region has 18 residues. The CDR3 sequence: CASSQTASGNRVNEKLFF. The CDR3 region has the DNA TGCGCCAGCAGCCAAACAGCTTCAGGGAATCGGGTTAATGAAAAACTGTTTTTT.

The chain uses TRBV7-2 and TRBJ2-6; D unclear. CDR3 size: 14 residues. The V and J ends lost 1 base and 7 bases respectively, with 8 bases between them. CDR1 and CDR2 (germline): SGHTA, FQGNSA. As DNA, the CDR3 is TGTGCCAGCAGCTTAGGTATTACTGCCAACGTCCTGACTTTC. It encodes CASSLGITANVLTF.